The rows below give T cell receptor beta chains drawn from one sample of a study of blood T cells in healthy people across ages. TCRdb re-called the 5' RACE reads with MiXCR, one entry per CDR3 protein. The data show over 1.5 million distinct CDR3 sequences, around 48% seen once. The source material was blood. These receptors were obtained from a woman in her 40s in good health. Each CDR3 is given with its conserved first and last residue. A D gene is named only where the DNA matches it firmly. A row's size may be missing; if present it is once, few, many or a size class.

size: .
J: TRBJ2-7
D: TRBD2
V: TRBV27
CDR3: CASGSGGNTYEQYF
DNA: TGTGCCAGCGGGAGCGGGGGCAACACCTACGAGCAGTACTTC

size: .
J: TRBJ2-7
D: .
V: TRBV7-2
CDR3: CASSQGGTTSEQYF
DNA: TGTGCCAGCAGCCAGGGGGGGACGACGTCCGAGCAGTACTTC

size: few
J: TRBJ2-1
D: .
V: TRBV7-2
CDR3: CASSWDLRGQFF
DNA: TGTGCCAGCAGCTGGGACCTGCGAGGGCAGTTCTTC

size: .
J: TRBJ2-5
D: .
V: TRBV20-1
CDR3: CSAREGASETQYF
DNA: TGCAGTGCTAGAGAGGGGGCATCAGAGACCCAGTACTTC

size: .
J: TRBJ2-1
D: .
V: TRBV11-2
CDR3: CASSSGTNNEQFF
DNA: TGTGCCAGCAGCTCCGGGACCAACAATGAGCAGTTCTTC

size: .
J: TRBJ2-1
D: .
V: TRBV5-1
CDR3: CASRQQARSWNEQFF
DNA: TGCGCCAGCAGGCAGCAGGCGAGGAGTTGGAATGAGCAGTTCTTC

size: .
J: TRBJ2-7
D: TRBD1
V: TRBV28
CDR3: CASSDARGPPYEQYF
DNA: TGTGCCAGCAGTGATGCCAGGGGGCCCCCCTACGAGCAGTACTTC

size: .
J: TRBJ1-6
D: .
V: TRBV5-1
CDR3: CASSLASAANSPLHF
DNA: TGCGCCAGCAGCTTGGCCTCGGCAGCCAATTCACCCCTCCACTTT

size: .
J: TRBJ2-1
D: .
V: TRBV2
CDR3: CASSETRVGQSYNEQFF
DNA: TGTGCCAGCAGTGAAACCAGGGTTGGGCAATCCTACAATGAGCAGTTCTTC

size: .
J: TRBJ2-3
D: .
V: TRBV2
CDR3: CASRNLADTQYF
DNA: TGTGCCAGCAGAAACCTCGCAGATACGCAGTATTTT

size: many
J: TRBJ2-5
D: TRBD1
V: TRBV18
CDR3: CASSPGQGETQYF
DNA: TGTGCCAGCTCACCCGGACAGGGAGAGACCCAGTACTTC

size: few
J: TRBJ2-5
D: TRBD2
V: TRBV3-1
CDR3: CASSQTSTRETQYF
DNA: TGTGCCAGCAGCCAGACTAGCACCCGAGAGACCCAGTACTTC

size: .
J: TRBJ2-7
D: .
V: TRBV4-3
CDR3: CASSQGRETEQYF
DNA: TGCGCCAGCAGCCAAGGTAGGGAGACAGAGCAGTACTTC

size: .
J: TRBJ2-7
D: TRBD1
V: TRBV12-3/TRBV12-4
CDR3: CASSFPGQAYEQYF
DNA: TGTGCCAGCAGTTTTCCGGGACAGGCCTACGAGCAGTACTTC

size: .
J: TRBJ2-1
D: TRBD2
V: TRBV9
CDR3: CASSVGGRRGENEQFF
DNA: TGTGCCAGCAGCGTAGGCGGACGGCGGGGGGAGAATGAGCAGTTCTTC

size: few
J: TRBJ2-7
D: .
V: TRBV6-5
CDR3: CASSYDWRYEQYF
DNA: TGTGCCAGCAGTTACGACTGGAGGTACGAGCAGTACTTC

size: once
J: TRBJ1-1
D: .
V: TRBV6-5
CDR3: CASSYLRQLGNTEAFF
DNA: TGTGCCAGCAGTTATCTCCGACAGTTGGGGAACACTGAAGCTTTCTTT

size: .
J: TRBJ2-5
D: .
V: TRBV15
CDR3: CATSARHSQGIETQYF
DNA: TGTGCCACCAGCGCACGACATAGTCAGGGGATAGAGACCCAGTACTTC

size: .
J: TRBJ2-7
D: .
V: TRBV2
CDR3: CASGGVGRNEQYF
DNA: TGTGCCAGCGGGGGTGTGGGGAGAAACGAGCAGTACTTC

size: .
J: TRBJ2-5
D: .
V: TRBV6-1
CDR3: CASPRAETQYF
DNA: TGTGCCAGCCCCCGAGCGGAGACCCAGTACTTC

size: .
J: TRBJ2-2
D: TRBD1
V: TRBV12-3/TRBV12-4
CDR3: CASSFSRGKTGELFF
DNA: TGTGCCAGCAGTTTTAGCAGGGGGAAGACCGGGGAGCTGTTTTTT

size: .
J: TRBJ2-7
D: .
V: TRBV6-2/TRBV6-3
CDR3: CASNRGGRSYEQYF
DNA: TGTGCCAGCAATAGGGGGGGCCGGTCCTACGAGCAGTACTTC

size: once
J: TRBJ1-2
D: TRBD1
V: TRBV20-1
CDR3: CRARETGITYGYTF
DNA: TGCAGAGCTAGAGAGACAGGGATAACTTATGGCTACACCTTC

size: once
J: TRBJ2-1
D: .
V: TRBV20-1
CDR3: CCARVQLRNEQFF
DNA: TGCTGTGCTAGAGTTCAGCTCCGGAATGAGCAGTTCTTC

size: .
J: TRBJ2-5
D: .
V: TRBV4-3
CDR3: CASSQVPSVGQYF
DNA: TGCGCCAGCAGCCAAGTTCCTAGCGTCGGCCAGTACTTC

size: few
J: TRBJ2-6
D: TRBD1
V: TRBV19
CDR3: CASSHRDRGFTSGANVLTF
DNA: TGTGCCAGTAGTCACCGGGACAGGGGATTCACCTCTGGGGCCAACGTCCTGACTTTC

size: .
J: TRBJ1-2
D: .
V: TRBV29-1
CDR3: CSARTGIGYGYTF
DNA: TGCAGCGCCAGGACGGGAATAGGATATGGCTACACCTTC

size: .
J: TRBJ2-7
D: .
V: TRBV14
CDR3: CASSQAGLVYEQYF
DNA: TGTGCCAGCAGCCAAGCGGGACTCGTATACGAGCAGTACTTC

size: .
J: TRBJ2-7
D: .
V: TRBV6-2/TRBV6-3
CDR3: CASSYDGQVGCEQYF
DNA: TGTGCCAGCAGTTACGATGGACAAGTGGGCTGCGAGCAGTACTTC

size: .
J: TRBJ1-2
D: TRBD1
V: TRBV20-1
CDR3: CSARRTGPGYTF
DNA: TGCAGTGCTAGGAGGACAGGGCCTGGCTACACCTTC

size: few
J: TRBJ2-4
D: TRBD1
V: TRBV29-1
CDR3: CSVEGETAGGRRNIQYF
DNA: TGCAGCGTTGAAGGAGAAACGGCAGGGGGCAGGAGGAACATTCAGTACTTC

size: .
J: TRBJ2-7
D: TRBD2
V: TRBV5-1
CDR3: CASSLGWRGGYYEQYF
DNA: TGCGCCAGCAGCTTGGGTTGGCGGGGGGGATACTACGAGCAGTACTTC

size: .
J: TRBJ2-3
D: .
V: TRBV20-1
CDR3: CSASAGQRSTDTQYF
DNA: TGCAGTGCTAGTGCTGGACAGCGAAGCACAGATACGCAGTATTTT

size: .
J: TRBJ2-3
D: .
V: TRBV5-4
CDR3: CASSFPGGVDTQYF
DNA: TGTGCCAGCAGCTTCCCGGGGGGCGTAGATACGCAGTATTTT

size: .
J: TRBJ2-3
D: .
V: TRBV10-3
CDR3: CAISDPAVYTQYF
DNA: TGTGCCATCAGTGACCCTGCAGTATATACGCAGTATTTT